This T cell receptor beta chain was profiled in a study of CD4 T cells in relation to SARS-CoV-2 and coronaviruses. Regarding this clone: The antigen remains undetermined.

Deletions cut 8 bases from V and 4 bases from J, with 15 bases between. The CDR3 covers 13 residues. Looked up from germline, CDR1 is MNHNY and CDR2 is SVGAGI (reference sequence). The table came from immunoSEQ multiplex PCR; TCRdb's copy has only in-frame clones and leaves some out. The sample shows around 20,000 clones, 65% to 70% of them seen only once. The unexposed donors gave CD4+ T cells in 2011-2018, prior to COVID-19. After about 10 days of culture, CD4+ T cells were isolated. The sequence was collected from a human donor in good health. The chain combines TRBV6-6 with TRBJ2-7; possible D gene TRBD1, 6 bases. The sequenced sample consisted of CD4+ T cells from PBMCs, cultured in vitro. CDR3 residues: CASGPGTIYEQYF. The CDR3 bases are TGTGCCAGCGGACCCGGGACAATATACGAGCAGTACTTC.